This TCR beta chain was identified during a study of T cells after yellow fever vaccination (dated by TCRdb to between 2017 and 2020). A note on the overall study: The SMART-Seq v4 Ultra Low Input RNA kit was used to prepare libraries from fractions with low cell numbers. To follow T-cell clones before and after primary and booster YFV17D yellow fever vaccination, bulk TCR alpha and beta repertoires were sequenced over time. Two healthy male donors made up the cohort, one aged 18 to 30 years and the other aged 30 to 40 years. Blood was drawn at multiple timepoints before and after primary and secondary immunization, with bulk PBMC replicates and cell subsets isolated. What the research found in general, with its limitations: A small fraction of clonotypes showed up in both the CD4 and CD8 compartments, probably as a result of convergent recombination. The study included only two donors, which limits how far the findings can be generalized. Computational filtering was needed because FACS-sorted repertoires could contain abundant contaminating clonotypes from the bulk population. The secondary T-cell response was found to be weaker but faster than the primary response, with a peak reached on day 5 rather than on day 15. After the booster, most of the clones that had expanded following primary vaccination were detected again (96% of CD4 and roughly nine tenths of CD8), which suggests that memory was broadly maintained.

Details on this clonotype: Which antigen it targets is not known. The input lacks base qualities; no much larger clone sits a single base away.

The germline V gene (reference sequence) gives CDR1 as DFQATT and CDR2 as SNEGSKA. The V end gives up 3 bases and the J end 5 bases, leaving 4 bases in the junction not matched to a gene. Including cysteine and phenylalanine, the CDR3 has 14 amino acids. The DNA shown is the 42-base CDR3, in frame from base 1. TCR cDNA was made using 5'RACE template switching, a step that added a universal primer site and unique molecular identifiers. cDNA synthesis was primed from both the TCR alpha and TCR beta constant segments. Library amplification used two PCR steps, and the second PCR step added sample barcodes and sequencing adapters. Sequencing of libraries was done on Illumina HiSeq 2500 (2x100 bp) or NovaSeq (2x150 bp). Under the source paper's analysis protocol: Demultiplexing of reads and collapsing into UMI consensus sequences were performed with MIGEC, and V(D)J alignment was carried out with MiXCR. Clonotypes responding to the vaccine were identified with edgeR on replicate PBMC samples, with the criteria of FDR below 0.01 and a log2 fold change above 5 up to day 15. Each bulk clonotype was labeled CD4 or CD8 based on which sequenced repertoire, CD4 or CD8, contained the clonotype at higher abundance. TCRdb reanalyzed the raw reads on its own, using fastp at Q25 for trimming and MiXCR for clone calling, and kept in-frame beta chains. Each CDR3 protein gets just one entry, which takes the most common genes and DNA from the rows behind it. TCRdb, not the original authors, processed these V and J calls. The table for this sample lists under 550,000 distinct CDR3 sequences; 20% to 25% of them were counted only once. The top ten clones comprise 16% of the sample.

The label giving this sample's treatment or condition can be read as: live attenuated yellow fever vaccine strain. At every blood-draw timepoint, two biological replicates of bulk PBMCs were collected. PBMCs were isolated from peripheral blood using a standard Ficoll-Paque protocol. RNA was extracted with TriZol from bulk PBMCs, CD4 and CD8 fractions, and dextramer-positive and dextramer-negative fractions. The sample here was PBMCs, taken roughly 20 days after the first yellow fever vaccination. The origin of this receptor is a man between 18 and 35 years old who received the YFV17D yellow fever vaccine. The sequence is built from TRBV20-1 and TRBJ2-5, with 12 bases aligning to TRBD2. The CDR3 reads as follows: CSARSSGGDETQYF. In nucleotides, the sequence is TGCAGTGCTAGGTCTAGCGGGGGGGATGAGACCCAGTACTTC.